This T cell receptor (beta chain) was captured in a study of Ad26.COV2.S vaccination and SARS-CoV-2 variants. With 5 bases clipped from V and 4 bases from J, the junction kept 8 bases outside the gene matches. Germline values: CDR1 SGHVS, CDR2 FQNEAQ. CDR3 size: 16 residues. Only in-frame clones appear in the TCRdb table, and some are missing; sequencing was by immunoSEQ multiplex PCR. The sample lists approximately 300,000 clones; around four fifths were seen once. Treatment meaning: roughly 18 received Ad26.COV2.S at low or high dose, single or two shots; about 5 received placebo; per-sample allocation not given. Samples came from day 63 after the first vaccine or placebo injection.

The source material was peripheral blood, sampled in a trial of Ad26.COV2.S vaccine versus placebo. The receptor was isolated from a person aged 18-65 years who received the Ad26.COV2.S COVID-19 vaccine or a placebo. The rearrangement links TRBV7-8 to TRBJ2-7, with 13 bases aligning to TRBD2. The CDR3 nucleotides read TGTGCCAGCAGCCAAGGGACTAGCGGGGCCCCTTACGAGCAGTACTTC. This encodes CASSQGTSGAPYEQYF.